This T cell receptor beta chain stems from a study of CD8+CD57+ T cells in acquired aplastic anemia (dated by TCRdb to the late 2010s). Regarding the study in general: On average, sorted CD4+ and CD8+ cells yielded around 3.5 ug of extracted DNA, with a range of about 0.17 to 27.4 ug. What the authors observed across the whole study: No significant difference in CD8+ Simpson's diversity was found between patients and healthy controls (P=0.060). Around 27 CD8+ CDR3 sequences were found to be shared between patients and controls, but these sequences appeared to be highly expressed in patients and within the immunodominant clones of the patients.

Comment on this clonotype: This clone's antigen is unknown. No much larger clone exists at a distance of one base, and base qualities are not known.

Genomic DNA was used as template for profiling of TCR beta VDJ combinations and CDR3 sequences. TCR repertoire sequencing was run on an Illumina HiSeq 2000. The authors' pipeline ran thus. Repertoires were assessed using TRBV/TRBJ rearrangement plots, CDR3 size and DJ length profiles, and Simpson's diversity index. The most abundant DNA sequence in the deep sequencing data was defined as the immunodominant clone. CDR3 amino acid sequences were checked for sharing across subjects and were also compared against the VDJdb database and published repertoires. TCRdb passed the public sequencing reads through fastp at Q25 and MiXCR, retaining productive beta sequences. Rows with one shared CDR3 protein collapse into an entry with the most common genes and DNA. These V and J calls originate from TCRdb's pipeline instead of the authors' own analysis. The sample table contains 200,000 or so distinct CDR3 sequences; only one count was recorded for about 64% of them. The ten top clones hold 46% of the sample.

In this study, sorted CD4+ and CD8+ T cells from the blood of healthy subjects and of severe aplastic anemia patients had their TCR repertoires deep-sequenced. Ficoll-Paque density gradient centrifugation was used to isolate peripheral blood mononuclear cells. Before DNA was extracted, CD4+ and CD8+ T cells were sorted using either FACS or magnetic beads. CDR1 and CDR2, looked up from the germline V gene (reference sequence), are LNHNV and YYDKDF. Between the V and J ends, shortened by 8 bases and 5 bases respectively, the junction contains 15 bases. The cysteine opens and the phenylalanine closes a CDR3 of 13 amino acids. Of all the DNA, just the CDR3 is kept, 39 bases in frame from base 1.

The rearrangement combines TRBV15 with TRBJ2-5; the D gene lacks a confident call. The sequenced sample was sorted CD4+, CD8+, or CD8+CD57+ T cells (not recorded which) from PBMCs. The receptor's source is a human donor with severe aplastic anemia or a healthy control (not recorded which). The encoded CDR3 is CATWAGGYETQYF. The bases read TGTGCCACCTGGGCTGGCGGTTACGAGACCCAGTACTTC.